This T cell receptor (beta chain) was retrieved from a study of radiotherapy plus CTLA-4 blockade in lung cancer. Notes on the study in general: After radiotherapy and ipilimumab, tumor-derived clones expanded in peripheral blood.

Those patients who had chemo-refractory metastatic non-small-cell lung cancer were given focal radiation along with CTLA-4 blockade through ipilimumab. About this clone itself: Antigen specificity is unknown.

Data came from immunoSEQ multiplex PCR; TCRdb stores just in-frame clones and leaves some out. Seen here are 50,000 to 60,000 clones, 70% to 80% observed once, and the top ten hold roughly 15%. Trimming at V came to 7 bases and at J to 3 bases, leaving 5 bases not matched to a gene. The CDR3 spans 13 residues. Germline V gene lookup returns CDR1 SNHLY and CDR2 FYNNEI. The J gene is TRBJ2-5, the V gene TRBV2; 7 bases are shared with TRBD2. This TCR was sampled from a human donor with non-small cell lung cancer who had a complete response to radiotherapy plus ipilimumab. Sequenced here: peripheral blood, sampled from a patient treated with radiotherapy plus ipilimumab. The CDR3 protein is CASNLLAKETQYF. The CDR3 DNA reads TGTGCCAGCAACTTACTAGCGAAAGAGACCCAGTACTTC.